The 32 T cell receptor beta chains reported below all come from one sample, sequenced in a study of cytomegalovirus exposure and HLA in healthy donors. 13 Jbeta primers and 60 Vbeta primers were used for the PCR. TCRdb's table, derived via immunoSEQ multiplex PCR, lists solely in-frame clones and lacks some. The sample records roughly 67,000 clones, around 75% being singletons. The specimen was PBMCs. The receptor set was obtained from a man aged 55-75 years in good health and CMV-seropositive.

As regards this clone: At one end, the junction sequence differs from germline, possibly due to a read error. The chain recombines TRBV5-1 with TRBJ1-3; 9 bases align to TRBD1. The CDR3 extends over 18 amino acids. Germline V gene data show CDR1 as SGHRS and CDR2 as YFSETQ. The CDR3 loop is CASSLNGQGRSSGITIYF. DNA for the CDR3: TGCGCCAGCAGCTTAAACGGACAGGGGCGATCCTCTGGAATCACCATATATTTT.

The V and J genes are TRBV7-9 and TRBJ1-4; perhaps TRBD1 as D (5 bases). Trimming took 1 base from V and 8 from J, leaving 14 bases between them. There are 15 residues in the CDR3. Germline CDR1 is SEHNR and CDR2 is FQNEAQ (reference sequence). CDR3 sequence reads: CASSLEARVVEKLFF. CDR3 nucleotides: TGTGCCAGCAGCTTAGAAGCCAGGGTTGTCGAAAAACTGTTTTTT. The full variable domain, completed using reference TRBV7-9 and TRBJ1-4, is DTGVSQNPRHKITKRGQNVTFRCDPISEHNRLYWYRQTLGQGPEFLTYFQNEAQLEKSRLLSDRFSAERPKGSFSTLEIQRTEQGDSAMYLCASSLEARVVEKLFFGSGTQLSVL.

This rearrangement joins TRBV7-2 to TRBJ2-6; 9 nucleotides align to TRBD2. The J segment lost 0 bases and the V segment lost 2 bases, leaving 2 bases of the junction unmatched. The CDR3 is 17 residues long. The germline V gene encodes CDR1 SGHTA and CDR2 FQGNSA. The CDR3 DNA follows: TGTGCCAGCAGCTTAAGCGGGGGGACCTCTGGGGCCAACGTCCTGACTTTC. Translated, it gives CASSLSGGTSGANVLTF.

The rearrangement links TRBV6-5 to TRBJ2-2, with D possibly matching TRBD1 (6 bases). Germline V gives CDR1 MNHEY, CDR2 SVGAGI. The CDR3 runs 13 residues. V was clipped by 6 bases and J by 4 bases, with 9 bases between them. CDR3 amino acids: CASRPTGTGELFF. The CDR3, as DNA: TGTGCCAGCAGACCGACAGGCACCGGGGAGCTGTTTTTT.

This clone has only one observation. The chain joins TRBV5-5 to TRBJ2-1, with a possible D match to TRBD2 (5 bases). Per germline, CDR1 SGHKS and CDR2 YYEKEE (reference sequence). The germline V and J ends were trimmed by 0 bases and 3 bases, with 10 bases remaining between them. CDR3 size: 15 residues. CDR3 residues: CASSLVGAGYNEQFF. The CDR3, as DNA: TGTGCCAGCAGCTTGGTCGGTGCGGGCTACAATGAGCAGTTCTTC.

The chain is built from TRBV11-2 and TRBJ2-7; D unclear. Trimming cost V 1 base and J 5 bases, with 12 bases left between them. Per the germline V gene, CDR1 is SGHAT and CDR2 is FQNNGV. The CDR3 extends over 14 amino acids. The CDR3: CASSLGSPRNEQYF. CDR3 in DNA: TGTGCCAGCAGCTTAGGGTCCCCCAGGAACGAGCAGTACTTC.

V and J are TRBV23-1 and TRBJ1-6; 7 bases are a match to TRBD1. TRBV23-1 is sorted into the ORF group, with uncertain function. The V and J ends lost 5 bases and 14 bases, in that order; junction bases with no gene match: 9. The CDR3 runs to 13 residues. The CDR3 DNA is TGCGCCAGCAGTTCACAGGGGTTATGGGCCCTCCACTTT. Translating it yields CASSSQGLWALHF.

This clone was seen a handful of times. The V gene is TRBV4-2, the J gene TRBJ2-3; TRBD2 agrees at 8 bases. The CDR3 spans 16 residues. V lost 1 base, J lost 2 bases, and 5 bases stayed unmatched. CDR1 LGHNA and CDR2 YNFKEQ come from the germline V gene. The CDR3 nucleotides are TGTGCCAGCAGCCAAGGTACGGGAGGGCCCACAGATACGCAGTATTTT. Amino acid sequence: CASSQGTGGPTDTQYF.

The rearrangement uses TRBV7-6 and TRBJ2-1, with 10 bases that match TRBD1. The V gene end was trimmed by 6 bases and the J gene end by 6 bases; junction bases not matched to a gene: 5. CDR3 size: 14 residues. Germline loops: CDR1 SGHVS, CDR2 FNYEAQ. The CDR3 reads CASSPGQGINEQFF. The CDR3 DNA sequence: TGTGCCAGCAGTCCGGGACAGGGGATCAATGAGCAGTTCTTC.

This sequence joins TRBV5-8 and TRBJ2-3; TRBD1 matches 7 bases. V trimming: 0 bases; J trimming: 2 bases; junction bases outside the gene matches: 6. Germline-derived CDR1 and CDR2 are SGHTS and YDEGEE. The CDR3 contains 16 residues. CDR3: CASSLEGGRITDTQYF. CDR3 coding DNA: TGTGCCAGCAGCTTGGAAGGGGGCAGGATCACAGATACGCAGTATTTT.

The genes are TRBV5-1 and TRBJ2-2; TRBD2 aligns across 8 bases. With 9 bases clipped from V and 8 bases from J, the junction kept 18 bases outside the gene matches. The CDR3 is 16 amino acids. Germline CDR1 and CDR2: SGHRS and YFSETQ. The CDR3 sequence: CATKPGGLAQTGELFF. The DNA for the CDR3 is TGCGCCACGAAACCGGGAGGACTAGCACAGACGGGGGAGCTGTTTTTT.

The chain couples TRBV5-1 to TRBJ2-1, with D uncertain. The CDR3 contains 17 residues. Germline V gene lookup returns CDR1 SGHRS and CDR2 YFSETQ. V was pared by 0 bases and J by 4 bases, with 17 bases between. The CDR3 DNA is TGCGCCAGCAGCTTGGTTCCCCCGACCCAGAGGTACAATGAGCAGTTCTTC. Encoded protein: CASSLVPPTQRYNEQFF.

The chain uses TRBV6-1 and TRBJ1-5, with D unclear. The CDR3 is made up of 17 amino acids. CDR1 and CDR2 (germline): MNHNS, SASEGT. Trimming shortened V by 1 base and J by 11 bases, and 24 bases separated the two germline ends. CDR3 sequence reads: CASSEEARMHKQSAQHF. The CDR3 nucleotides read TGTGCCAGCAGTGAAGAGGCCAGGATGCACAAACAATCAGCCCAGCATTTT.

The genes are TRBV7-9 and TRBJ1-1, with D uncertain. The length of the CDR3 is 13 residues. Trimming stripped 5 bases from V and 1 base from J, with 8 bases between. Germline CDR1 SEHNR, CDR2 FQNEAQ (reference sequence). The CDR3 DNA sequence: TGTGCCAGCAGCCCGACACCGAACACTGAAGCTTTCTTT. It is translated as CASSPTPNTEAFF. Complete variable domain (other parts from reference TRBV7-9 and TRBJ1-1): DTGVSQNPRHKITKRGQNVTFRCDPISEHNRLYWYRQTLGQGPEFLTYFQNEAQLEKSRLLSDRFSAERPKGSFSTLEIQRTEQGDSAMYLCASSPTPNTEAFFGQGTRLTVV.

This clone was observed a few times. This sequence joins TRBV5-4 and TRBJ2-3, with TRBD2 matching over 13 bases. The CDR3 spans 16 residues. In germline, CDR1 is SGHNT, CDR2 YYREEE (reference sequence). J gave up 3 bases and V 3 bases, and 4 bases lay outside the gene matches. CDR3 residues: CASSSGLAGVTDTQYF. Here the CDR3 DNA reads TGTGCCAGCAGCTCCGGACTAGCGGGAGTGACAGATACGCAGTATTTT.

The chain joins TRBV7-8 to TRBJ1-1; D is undetermined. Germline lookup yields CDR1 SGHVS and CDR2 FQNEAQ. CDR3 size: 15 residues. The germline V and J ends were trimmed by 4 bases and 2 bases, with 14 bases remaining between them. The CDR3 region has the DNA TGTGCCAGCAGCTCACGACGCTACAGTAACACTGAAGCTTTCTTT. Translating gives CASSSRRYSNTEAFF.

In this sample, this clone turned up once. This chain links TRBV5-1 with TRBJ2-3; D call uncertain. The CDR3 is made up of 15 amino acids. Germline lookup yields CDR1 SGHRS and CDR2 YFSETQ. Trimming left V 4 bases short and J 2 bases short, with 14 bases between. CDR3 sequence reads: CASSVRPSDTDTQYF. DNA for the CDR3: TGCGCCAGCAGCGTGCGCCCTTCTGACACAGATACGCAGTATTTT. The whole variable domain, filled in from reference TRBV5-1 and TRBJ2-3, reads KAGVTQTPRYLIKTRGQQVTLSCSPISGHRSVSWYQQTPGQGLQFLFEYFSETQRNKGNFPGRFSGRQFSNSRSEMNVSTLELGDSALYLCASSVRPSDTDTQYFGPGTRLTVL.

This sequence joins TRBV11-2 and TRBJ2-1; 9 bases map to TRBD2. This CDR3 has 19 amino acids. The germline V gene encodes CDR1 SGHAT and CDR2 FQNNGV. Unmatched junction bases numbered 13, after V lost 4 bases and J lost 0 bases. The CDR3 sequence: CASSSRGGAGGPSYNEQFF. CDR3 coding DNA: TGTGCCAGCAGCTCCCGGGGTGGGGCGGGAGGGCCCTCCTACAATGAGCAGTTCTTC.

This clone has only a few counts. The rearrangement joins TRBV5-6 to TRBJ1-1, with 8 bases matching TRBD1. The length of the CDR3 is 16 residues. V lost 0 bases, J lost 4 bases, and 8 bases stayed unmatched. Looked up from germline, CDR1 is SGHDT and CDR2 is YYEEEE. The CDR3 DNA follows: TGTGCCAGCAGCTTGGCCACCGCCAGGGGGCTCACTGAAGCTTTCTTT. It encodes CASSLATARGLTEAFF.

This chain uses TRBV11-3 with TRBJ2-1; 9 bases are a match to TRBD1. CDR1 is SGHNT and CDR2 is YENEEA in the germline V gene. CDR3 length: 14 amino acids. V was pared by 4 bases and J by 6 bases, with 4 bases of the junction left unmatched. Written as DNA, the CDR3 is TGTGCCAGCAGCTCACAGGGGGCTGGCAATGAGCAGTTCTTC. This sequence encodes CASSSQGAGNEQFF.

The chain employs TRBV19 and TRBJ1-3; D not resolved. The CDR3 is made up of 14 amino acids. V lost 4 bases to trimming and J lost 0 bases, with 7 bases between them. Germline-derived CDR1 and CDR2 are LNHDA and SQIVND (reference sequence). The CDR3 DNA reads as TGTGCCAGTAGTACGGAGGCCTCTGGAAACACCATATATTTT. Protein: CASSTEASGNTIYF.

The J gene is TRBJ1-2, the V gene TRBV18; D unclear. Germline V gives CDR1 KGHSH, CDR2 LQKENI. Between the trimmed V and J ends, which lost 6 bases and 2 bases, there was a span of 10 bases. The CDR3 consists of 13 residues. The CDR3 here is CASSPDKNYGYTF. CDR3 bases: TGTGCCAGCTCCCCCGACAAGAACTATGGCTACACCTTC.

CDR3 DNA sequence: TGTGCCAGCAGCCTGTCGACTGCCACAGATACGCAGTATTTT. Amino acids: CASSLSTATDTQYF. The J gene is TRBJ2-3, the V gene TRBV11-1; D unresolved. Germline V CDR1 and CDR2: SGHAT, FQDESV (reference sequence). The CDR3 length is 14 residues. V gave up 5 bases and J gave up 2 bases, with 11 bases separating them.

This clone has just a few counts. The rearrangement uses TRBV28 and TRBJ2-7, with 9 bases lining up with TRBD1. Germline V gene sequence: CDR1 MDHEN, CDR2 SYDVKM. J was trimmed by 5 bases and V by 4 bases; bases with no gene match: 6. The CDR3 runs to 14 residues. CDR3 DNA: TGTGCCAGCAGTTCGGGACAGGGCGCCGACGAGCAGTACTTC. This codes for CASSSGQGADEQYF. Filled out from reference TRBV28 and TRBJ2-7, the complete variable domain reads DVKVTQSSRYLVKRTGEKVFLECVQDMDHENMFWYRQDPGLGLRLIYFSYDVKMKEKGDIPEGYSVSREKKERFSLILESASTNQTSMYLCASSSGQGADEQYFGPGTRLTVT.

The chain links TRBV18 to TRBJ1-5, with no clear D. Germline V gene sequence: CDR1 KGHSH, CDR2 LQKENI. The CDR3 is 16 amino acids. Trimming left V 3 bases short and J 1 base short, with 13 bases between. CDR3 bases: TGTGCCAGCTCACCGGGGATTAGGGAGAGCAATCAGCCCCAGCATTTT. This codes for CASSPGIRESNQPQHF.

This rearrangement joins TRBV7-8 to TRBJ2-3, with TRBD2 matching over 12 bases. Germline CDR1 reads SGHVS; CDR2 reads FQNEAQ. The CDR3 runs to 16 residues. Trimming at V came to 5 bases and at J to 2 bases, leaving 5 bases not matched to a gene. CDR3 residues: CASSLLAGGNTDTQYF. The CDR3 nucleotides are TGTGCCAGCAGCCTGCTAGCGGGGGGGAACACAGATACGCAGTATTTT.

This sequence joins TRBV4-1 and TRBJ2-2; 11 bases are shared with TRBD2. The V and J ends lost 4 bases and 7 bases, in that order; junction bases with no gene match: 8. CDR1 and CDR2 from the germline V gene are MGHRA and YSYEKL. There are 16 residues in the CDR3. In DNA form, the CDR3 reads TGCGCCAGCAGCCCAACTAGCGGGAGCTTGGACGGGGAGCTGTTTTTT. This gives the protein CASSPTSGSLDGELFF.

The gene calls are TRBV10-2 and TRBJ2-3, with TRBD2 matching over 7 bases. V lost 0 bases to trimming and J lost 5 bases; unmatched junction nucleotides: 17. There are 19 residues in the CDR3. Germline assignment: CDR1 WSHSY and CDR2 SAAADI. CDR3 region: CASSESAGGGRAIKDTQYF. CDR3 DNA sequence: TGCGCCAGCAGTGAGTCGGCCGGGGGAGGGAGGGCGATTAAAGATACGCAGTATTTT.

This clone is medium-sized (0.01 to 0.1%) within its sample. The chain recombines TRBV2 with TRBJ2-3; 9 bases are shared with TRBD2. This CDR3 has 18 amino acids. Germline CDR1 SNHLY, CDR2 FYNNEI. V shed 1 base and J 0 bases; nucleotides not matched to a gene: 8. CDR3 sequence: CASSEVQASGDSTDTQYF. The CDR3 DNA reads as TGTGCCAGCAGTGAAGTGCAGGCTAGCGGGGATAGCACAGATACGCAGTATTTT. The entire variable domain, with the rest obtained from reference TRBV2 and TRBJ2-3, is as follows: EPEVTQTPSHQVTQMGQEVILRCVPISNHLYFYWYRQILGQKVEFLVSFYNNEISEKSEIFDDQFSVERPDGSNFTLKIRSTKLEDSAMYFCASSEVQASGDSTDTQYFGPGTRLTVL.

This clone was seen a handful of times. V usage is TRBV7-6 and J usage is TRBJ1-5, with D uncertain. Germline V lookup: CDR1 SGHVS, CDR2 FNYEAQ. V was trimmed by 1 base and J by 6 bases, leaving 7 bases between them. This CDR3 is 13 amino acids long. The CDR3 DNA reads as TGTGCCAGCAGCTTAGGGGAGGCTCAGCCCCAGCATTTT. Its protein is CASSLGEAQPQHF.

This rearrangement joins TRBV6-4 to TRBJ2-1, with a possible D match to TRBD1 (8 bases). CDR1 and CDR2 (germline): MRHNA, SNTAGT. The V end was cut by 3 bases, the J end by 9 bases, with 18 bases between. The CDR3 extends over 15 amino acids. CDR3 DNA: TGTGCCAGCAGTGAAGGACAGGGACTACCGGGTGAGCAGTTCTTC. Translated, it gives CASSEGQGLPGEQFF.

The V and J genes are TRBV6-6 and TRBJ2-5; 14 bases fit TRBD2. This CDR3 is 14 amino acids long. Germline CDR1 is MNHNY and CDR2 is SVGAGI (reference sequence). The V gene end was trimmed by 6 bases and the J gene end by 5 bases; junction bases not matched to a gene: 2. The CDR3 bases are TGTGCCAGCAGGACTAGCGGGGGGGCGGAGACCCAGTACTTC. It codes for CASRTSGGAETQYF.